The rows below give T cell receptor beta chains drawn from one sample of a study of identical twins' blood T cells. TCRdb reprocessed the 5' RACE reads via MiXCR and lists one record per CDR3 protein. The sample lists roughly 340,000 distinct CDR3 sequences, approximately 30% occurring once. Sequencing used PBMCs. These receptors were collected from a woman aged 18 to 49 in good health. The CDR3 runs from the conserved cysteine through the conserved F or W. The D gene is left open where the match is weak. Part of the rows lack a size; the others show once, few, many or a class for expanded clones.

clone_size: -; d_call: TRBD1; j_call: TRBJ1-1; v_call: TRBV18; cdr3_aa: CASSGGQSNNEAFF; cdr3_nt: TGTGCCAGCTCAGGGGGACAGTCAAATAATGAAGCTTTCTTT
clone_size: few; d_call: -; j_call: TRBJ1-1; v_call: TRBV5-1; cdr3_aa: CASSPETFLGTEAFF; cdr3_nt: TGCGCCAGCAGCCCTGAAACGTTTCTGGGCACTGAAGCTTTCTTT
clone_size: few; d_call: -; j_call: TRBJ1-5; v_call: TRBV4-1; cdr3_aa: CASSQGSNQPQHF; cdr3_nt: TGCGCCAGCAGCCAGGGAAGCAATCAGCCCCAGCATTTT
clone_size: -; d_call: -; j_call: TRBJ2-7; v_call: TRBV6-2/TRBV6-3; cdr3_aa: CASTRTYWNEQYF; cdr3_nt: TGTGCCAGCACAAGGACGTATTGGAACGAGCAGTACTTC
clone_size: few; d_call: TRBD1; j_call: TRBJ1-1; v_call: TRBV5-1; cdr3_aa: CASSLEGQGVGAFF; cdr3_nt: TGCGCCAGCAGCTTGGAAGGACAGGGGGTAGGCGCTTTCTTT
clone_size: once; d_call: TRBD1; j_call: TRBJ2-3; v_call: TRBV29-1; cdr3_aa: CSARTGQGTDTQYF; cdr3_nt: TGCAGCGCTCGGACAGGGCAAGGAACAGATACGCAGTATTTT
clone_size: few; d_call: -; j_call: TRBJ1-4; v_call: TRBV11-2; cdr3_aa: CASSLVRPRRGESSEKLFF; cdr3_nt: TGTGCCAGCAGCTTAGTTCGGCCAAGGCGGGGGGAGTCTAGCGAAAAACTGTTTTTT
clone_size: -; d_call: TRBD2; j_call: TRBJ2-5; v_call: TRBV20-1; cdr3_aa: CSAEGLGETQYF; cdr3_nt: TGCAGTGCCGAAGGACTAGGGGAGACCCAGTACTTC
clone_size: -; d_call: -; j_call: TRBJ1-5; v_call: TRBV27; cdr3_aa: CASSLSGGQPQHF; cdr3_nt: TGTGCCAGCAGTTTATCGGGGGGTCAGCCCCAGCATTTT
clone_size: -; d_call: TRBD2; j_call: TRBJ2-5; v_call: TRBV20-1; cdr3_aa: CSAVTSGRPPETQYF; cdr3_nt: TGCAGTGCCGTTACTAGCGGGAGGCCCCCGGAGACCCAGTACTTC
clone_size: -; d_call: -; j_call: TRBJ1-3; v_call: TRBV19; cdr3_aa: CASSGTAFSGNTIYF; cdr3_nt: TGTGCCAGTAGCGGGACGGCTTTCTCTGGAAACACCATATATTTT
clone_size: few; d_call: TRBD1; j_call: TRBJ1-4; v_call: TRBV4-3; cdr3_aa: CASSQAAGGQKLFF; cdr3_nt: TGCGCCAGCAGCCAAGCCGCAGGGGGCCAAAAACTGTTTTTT
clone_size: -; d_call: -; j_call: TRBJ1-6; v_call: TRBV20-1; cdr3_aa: CSASQGMNSPLHF; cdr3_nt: TGCAGTGCTAGCCAGGGGATGAATTCACCCCTCCACTTT
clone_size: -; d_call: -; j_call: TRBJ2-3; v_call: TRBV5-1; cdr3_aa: CASSLGSGPDTQYF; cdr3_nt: TGCGCCAGCAGCCTCGGCAGCGGTCCAGATACGCAGTATTTT
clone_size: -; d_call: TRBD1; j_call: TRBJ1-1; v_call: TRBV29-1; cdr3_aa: CSVVADRDTEAFF; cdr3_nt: TGCAGCGTTGTAGCCGACAGGGACACTGAAGCTTTCTTT
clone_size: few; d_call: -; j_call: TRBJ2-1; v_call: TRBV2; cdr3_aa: CAGQGYNEQFF; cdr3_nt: TGTGCCGGCCAGGGGTACAATGAGCAGTTCTTC
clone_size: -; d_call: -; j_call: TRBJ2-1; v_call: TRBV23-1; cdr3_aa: CASRVPIYNEQFF; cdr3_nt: TGCGCCAGCAGGGTCCCTATATACAATGAGCAGTTCTTC
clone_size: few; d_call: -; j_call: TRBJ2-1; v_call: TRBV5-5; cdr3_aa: CASSLARLVGNEQFF; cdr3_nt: TGTGCCAGCAGCTTGGCTAGACTGGTGGGGAATGAGCAGTTCTTC
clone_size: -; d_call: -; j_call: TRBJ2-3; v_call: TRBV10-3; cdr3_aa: CAIDRYGTSTDTQYF; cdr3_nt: TGTGCCATCGACCGGTACGGGACTTCCACAGATACGCAGTATTTT
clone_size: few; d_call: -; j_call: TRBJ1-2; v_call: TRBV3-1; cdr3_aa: CASSLGGQHYGYTF; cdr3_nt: TGTGCCAGCAGCCTTGGGGGGCAGCACTATGGCTACACCTTC
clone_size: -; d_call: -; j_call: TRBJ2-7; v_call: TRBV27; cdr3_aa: CASSFSQGLSYEQYF; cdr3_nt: TGTGCCAGCAGTTTTAGCCAGGGGTTATCCTACGAGCAGTACTTC
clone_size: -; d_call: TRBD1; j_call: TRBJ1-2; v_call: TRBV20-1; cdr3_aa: CSARDLTGEDGYTF; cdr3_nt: TGCAGTGCTAGAGATCTGACAGGGGAGGATGGCTACACCTTC
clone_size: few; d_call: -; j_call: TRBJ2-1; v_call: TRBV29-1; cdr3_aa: CSVSTPYYNEQFF; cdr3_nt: TGCAGCGTATCTACCCCGTACTACAATGAGCAGTTCTTC